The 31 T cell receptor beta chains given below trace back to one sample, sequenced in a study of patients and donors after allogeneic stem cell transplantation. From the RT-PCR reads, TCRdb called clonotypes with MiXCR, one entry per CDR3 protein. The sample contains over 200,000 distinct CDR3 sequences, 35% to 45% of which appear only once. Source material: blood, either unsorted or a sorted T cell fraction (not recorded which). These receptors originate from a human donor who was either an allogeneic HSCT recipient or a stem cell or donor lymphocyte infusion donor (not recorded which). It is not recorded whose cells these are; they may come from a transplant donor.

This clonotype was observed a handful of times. The CDR3 DNA sequence: TGCAGTGCTCGACCGGCAGGGGAGAACACTGAAGCTTTCTTT. As protein: CSARPAGENTEAFF. The V gene is TRBV20-1, the J gene TRBJ1-1; a weak D match, TRBD1 (6 bases). Trimming took off 5 bases at V and 1 base at J, with 14 bases between the two ends. The CDR3 is 14 residues long. In germline, CDR1 is DFQATT, CDR2 SNEGSKA (reference sequence).

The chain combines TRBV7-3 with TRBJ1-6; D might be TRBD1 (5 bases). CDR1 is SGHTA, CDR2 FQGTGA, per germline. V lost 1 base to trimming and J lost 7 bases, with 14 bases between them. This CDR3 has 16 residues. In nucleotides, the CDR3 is TGTGCCAGCAGCTTAATAGGGCAGGGTGGGAATTCACCCCTCCACTTT. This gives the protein CASSLIGQGGNSPLHF.

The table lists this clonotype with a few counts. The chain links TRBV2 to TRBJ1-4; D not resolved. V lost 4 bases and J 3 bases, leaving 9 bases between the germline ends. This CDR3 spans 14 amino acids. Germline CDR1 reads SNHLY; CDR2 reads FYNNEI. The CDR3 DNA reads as TGTGCCAGCAGTGTAAGGCTAGCTAATGAAAAACTGTTTTTT. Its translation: CASSVRLANEKLFF.

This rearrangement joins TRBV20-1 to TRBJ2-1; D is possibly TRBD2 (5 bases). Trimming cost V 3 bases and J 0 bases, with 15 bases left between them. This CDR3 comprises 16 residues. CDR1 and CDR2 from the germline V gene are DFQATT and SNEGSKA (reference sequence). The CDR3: CSARGTGISSYNEQFF. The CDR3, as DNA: TGCAGTGCTAGGGGAACCGGGATTAGCTCCTACAATGAGCAGTTCTTC.

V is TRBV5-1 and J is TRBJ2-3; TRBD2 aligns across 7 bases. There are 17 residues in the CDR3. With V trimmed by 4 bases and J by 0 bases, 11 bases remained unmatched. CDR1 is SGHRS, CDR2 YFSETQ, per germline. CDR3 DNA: TGCGCCAGCAGCCTTGCCTGGGTGCGGGGGAGCACAGATACGCAGTATTTT. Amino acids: CASSLAWVRGSTDTQYF.

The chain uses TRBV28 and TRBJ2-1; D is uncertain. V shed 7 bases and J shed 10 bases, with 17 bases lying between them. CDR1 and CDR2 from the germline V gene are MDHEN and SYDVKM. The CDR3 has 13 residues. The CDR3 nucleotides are TGTGCCAGCAACCCCAAAATTAGGGTCGAGCAGTTCTTC. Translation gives CASNPKIRVEQFF.

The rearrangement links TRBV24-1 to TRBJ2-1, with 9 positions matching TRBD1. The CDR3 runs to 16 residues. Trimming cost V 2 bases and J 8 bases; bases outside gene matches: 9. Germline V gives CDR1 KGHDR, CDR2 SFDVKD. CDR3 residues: CATSDSGQGPWDEQFF. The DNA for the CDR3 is TGTGCCACCAGTGATTCCGGACAGGGGCCGTGGGATGAGCAGTTCTTC.

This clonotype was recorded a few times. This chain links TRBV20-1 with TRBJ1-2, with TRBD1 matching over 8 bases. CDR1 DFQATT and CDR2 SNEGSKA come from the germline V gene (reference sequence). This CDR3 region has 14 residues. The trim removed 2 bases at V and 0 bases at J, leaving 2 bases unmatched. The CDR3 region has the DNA TGCAGTGCTAGATCAGGGGGCACTAACTATGGCTACACCTTC. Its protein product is CSARSGGTNYGYTF.

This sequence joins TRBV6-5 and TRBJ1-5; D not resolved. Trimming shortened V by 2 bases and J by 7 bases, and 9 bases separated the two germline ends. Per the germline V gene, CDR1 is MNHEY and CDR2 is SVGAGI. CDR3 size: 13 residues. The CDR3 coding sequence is TGTGCCAGCAGTTACGGGGAATGGCAGCCCCAGCATTTT. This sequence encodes CASSYGEWQPQHF.

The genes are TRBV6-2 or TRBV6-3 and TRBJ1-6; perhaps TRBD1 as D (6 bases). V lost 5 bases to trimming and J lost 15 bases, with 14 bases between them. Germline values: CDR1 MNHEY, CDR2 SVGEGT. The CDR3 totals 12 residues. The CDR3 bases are TGTGCCAGCAGTCTGGGGGGCAGGCACCTCCACTTT. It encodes CASSLGGRHLHF.

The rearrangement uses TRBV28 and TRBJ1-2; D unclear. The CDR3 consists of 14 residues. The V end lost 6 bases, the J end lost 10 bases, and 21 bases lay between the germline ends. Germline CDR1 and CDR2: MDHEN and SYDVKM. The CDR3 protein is CASRRVPPGLYYTF. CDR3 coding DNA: TGTGCCAGCAGGCGAGTCCCCCCGGGTCTATACTACACCTTC.

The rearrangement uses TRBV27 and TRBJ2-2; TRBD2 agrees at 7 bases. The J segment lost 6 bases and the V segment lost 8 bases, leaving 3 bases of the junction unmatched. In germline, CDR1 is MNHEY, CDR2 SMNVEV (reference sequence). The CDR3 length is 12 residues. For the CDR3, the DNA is TGTGCCAGCTGTCGGGAGGCCGGGGAGCTGTTTTTT. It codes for CASCREAGELFF.

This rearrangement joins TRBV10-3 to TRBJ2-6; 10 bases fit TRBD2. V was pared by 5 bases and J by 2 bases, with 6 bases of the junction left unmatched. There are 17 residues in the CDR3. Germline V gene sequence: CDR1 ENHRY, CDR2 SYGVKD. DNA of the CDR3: TGTGCCATCAGTCAGCGGGGGGGCGGTCCTGGGGCCAACGTCCTGACTTTC. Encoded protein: CAISQRGGGPGANVLTF.

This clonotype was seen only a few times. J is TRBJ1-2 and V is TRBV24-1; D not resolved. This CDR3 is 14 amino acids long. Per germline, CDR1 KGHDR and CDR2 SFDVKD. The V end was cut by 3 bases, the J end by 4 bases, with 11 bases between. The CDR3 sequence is CATSDPGVSYGYTF. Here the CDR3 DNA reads TGTGCCACCAGTGATCCCGGGGTGTCCTATGGCTACACCTTC.

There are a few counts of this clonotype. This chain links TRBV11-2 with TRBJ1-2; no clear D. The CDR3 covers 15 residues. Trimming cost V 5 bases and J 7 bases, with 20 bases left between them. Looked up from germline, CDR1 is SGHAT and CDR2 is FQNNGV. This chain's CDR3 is CASSPAVAPLSGYTF. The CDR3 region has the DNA TGTGCCAGCAGCCCGGCTGTTGCCCCCCTCTCTGGCTACACCTTC.

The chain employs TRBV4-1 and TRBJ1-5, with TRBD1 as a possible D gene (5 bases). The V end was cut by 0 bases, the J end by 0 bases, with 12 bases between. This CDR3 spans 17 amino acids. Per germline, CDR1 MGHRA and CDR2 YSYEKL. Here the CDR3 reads CASSQDGQGSSNQPQHF. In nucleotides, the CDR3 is TGCGCCAGCAGCCAAGATGGGCAGGGTAGTAGCAATCAGCCCCAGCATTTT.

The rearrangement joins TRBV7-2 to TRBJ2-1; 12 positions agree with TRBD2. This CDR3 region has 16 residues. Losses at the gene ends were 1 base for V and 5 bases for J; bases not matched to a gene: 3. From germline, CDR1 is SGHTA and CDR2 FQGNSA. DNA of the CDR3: TGTGCCAGCAGCTTAGGCCGGACTAGCGGGGACAATGAGCAGTTCTTC. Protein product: CASSLGRTSGDNEQFF.

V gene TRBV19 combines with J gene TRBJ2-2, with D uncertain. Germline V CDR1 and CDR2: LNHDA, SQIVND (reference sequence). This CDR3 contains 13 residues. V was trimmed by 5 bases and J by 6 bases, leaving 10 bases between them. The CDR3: CASSEWVAGELFF. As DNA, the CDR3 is TGTGCCAGTAGTGAATGGGTAGCCGGGGAGCTGTTTTTT.

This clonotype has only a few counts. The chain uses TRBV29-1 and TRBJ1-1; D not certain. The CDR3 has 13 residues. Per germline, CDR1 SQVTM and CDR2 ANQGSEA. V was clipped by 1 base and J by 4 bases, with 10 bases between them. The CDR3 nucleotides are TGCAGCGTTGAAGGTCTTTTTAGCACTGAAGCTTTCTTT. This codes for CSVEGLFSTEAFF.

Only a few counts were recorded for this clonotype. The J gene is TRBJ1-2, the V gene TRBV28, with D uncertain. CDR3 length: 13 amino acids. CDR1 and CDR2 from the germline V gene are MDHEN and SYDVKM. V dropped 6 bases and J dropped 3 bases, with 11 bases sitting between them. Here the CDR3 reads CASSRMTYYGYTF. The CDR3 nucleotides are TGTGCCAGCAGCCGAATGACCTACTATGGCTACACCTTC.

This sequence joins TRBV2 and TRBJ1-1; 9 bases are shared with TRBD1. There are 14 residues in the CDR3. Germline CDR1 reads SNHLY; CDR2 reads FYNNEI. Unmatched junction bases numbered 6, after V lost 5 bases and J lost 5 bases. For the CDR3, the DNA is TGTGCCAGCAGTAGACAGGGGGTAGGGACTGAAGCTTTCTTT. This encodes CASSRQGVGTEAFF.

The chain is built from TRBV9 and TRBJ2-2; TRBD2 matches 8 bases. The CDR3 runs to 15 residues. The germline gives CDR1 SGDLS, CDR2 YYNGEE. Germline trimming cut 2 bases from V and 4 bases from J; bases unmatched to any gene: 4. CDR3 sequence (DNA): TGTGCCAGCAGCGTGAGCGGGGGACCCACCGGGGAGCTGTTTTTT. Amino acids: CASSVSGGPTGELFF.

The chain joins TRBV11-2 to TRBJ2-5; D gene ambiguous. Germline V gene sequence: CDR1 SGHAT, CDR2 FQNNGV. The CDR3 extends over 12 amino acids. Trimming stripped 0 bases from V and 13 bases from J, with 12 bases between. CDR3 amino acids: CASSLDVGEWYF. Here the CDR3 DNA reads TGTGCCAGCAGCTTAGATGTCGGAGAATGGTACTTC.

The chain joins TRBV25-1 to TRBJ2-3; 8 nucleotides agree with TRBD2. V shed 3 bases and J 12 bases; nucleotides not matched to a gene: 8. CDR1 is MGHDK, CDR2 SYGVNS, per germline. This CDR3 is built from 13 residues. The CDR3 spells CASSEFLAGEQYF. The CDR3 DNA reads TGTGCCAGCAGTGAGTTCCTAGCGGGTGAACAGTATTTT.

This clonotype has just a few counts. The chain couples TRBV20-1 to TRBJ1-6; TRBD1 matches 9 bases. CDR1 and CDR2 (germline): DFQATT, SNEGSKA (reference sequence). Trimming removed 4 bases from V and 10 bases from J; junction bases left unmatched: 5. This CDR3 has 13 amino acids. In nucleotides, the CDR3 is TGCAGTGCTACGCCGGGACAGGGATCACCCCTCCACTTT. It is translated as CSATPGQGSPLHF.

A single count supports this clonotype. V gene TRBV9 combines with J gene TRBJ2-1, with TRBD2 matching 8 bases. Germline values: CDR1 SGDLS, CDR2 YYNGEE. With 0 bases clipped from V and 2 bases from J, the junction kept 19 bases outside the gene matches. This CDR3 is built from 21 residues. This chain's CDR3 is CASSVGVQRGTYLAPYNEQFF. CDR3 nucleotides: TGTGCCAGCAGCGTAGGAGTCCAGCGGGGGACCTATTTGGCCCCCTACAATGAGCAGTTCTTC.

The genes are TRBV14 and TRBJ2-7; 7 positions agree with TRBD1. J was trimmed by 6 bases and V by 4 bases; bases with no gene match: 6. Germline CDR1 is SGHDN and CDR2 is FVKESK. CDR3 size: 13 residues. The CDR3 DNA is TGTGCCAGCAGCCTTTACACAGGGGCCGAGCAGTACTTC. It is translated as CASSLYTGAEQYF.

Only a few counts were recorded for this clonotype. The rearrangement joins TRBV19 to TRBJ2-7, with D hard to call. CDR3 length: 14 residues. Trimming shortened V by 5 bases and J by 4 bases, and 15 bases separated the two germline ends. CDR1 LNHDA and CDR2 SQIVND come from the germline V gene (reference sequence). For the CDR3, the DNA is TGTGCCAGTAGTCCTCGGGCACCTGGGTACGAGCAGTACTTC. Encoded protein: CASSPRAPGYEQYF.

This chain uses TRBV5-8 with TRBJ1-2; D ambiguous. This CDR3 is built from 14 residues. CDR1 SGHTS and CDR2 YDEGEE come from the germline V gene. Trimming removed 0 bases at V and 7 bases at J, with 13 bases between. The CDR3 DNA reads TGTGCCAGCAGCTTGGTTATTGGGAGCGGTGGCTACACCTTC. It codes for CASSLVIGSGGYTF.

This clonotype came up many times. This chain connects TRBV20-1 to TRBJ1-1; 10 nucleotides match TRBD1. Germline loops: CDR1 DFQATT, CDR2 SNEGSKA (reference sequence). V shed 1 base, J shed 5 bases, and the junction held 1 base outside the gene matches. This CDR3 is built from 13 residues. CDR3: CSARGTGGTEAFF. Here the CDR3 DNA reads TGCAGTGCTAGAGGGACAGGGGGGACTGAAGCTTTCTTT.

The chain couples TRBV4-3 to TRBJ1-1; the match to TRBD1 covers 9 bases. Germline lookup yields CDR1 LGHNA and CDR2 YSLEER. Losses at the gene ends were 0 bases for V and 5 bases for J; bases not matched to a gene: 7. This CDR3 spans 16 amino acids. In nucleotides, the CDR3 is TGCGCCAGCAGCCAAGATCGGGGACAGGGAAGTACTGAAGCTTTCTTT. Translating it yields CASSQDRGQGSTEAFF.